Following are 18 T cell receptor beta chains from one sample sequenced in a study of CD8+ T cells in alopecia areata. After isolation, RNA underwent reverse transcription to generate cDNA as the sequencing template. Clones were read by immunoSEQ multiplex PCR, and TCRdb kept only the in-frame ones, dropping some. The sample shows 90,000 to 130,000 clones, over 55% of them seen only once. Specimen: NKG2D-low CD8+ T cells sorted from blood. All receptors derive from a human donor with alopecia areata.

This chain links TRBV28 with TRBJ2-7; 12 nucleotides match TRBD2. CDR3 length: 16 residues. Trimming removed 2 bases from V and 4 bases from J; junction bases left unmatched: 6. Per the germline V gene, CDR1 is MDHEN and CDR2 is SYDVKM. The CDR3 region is CASSLPKTSGSYEQYF. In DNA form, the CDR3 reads TGTGCCAGCAGTTTACCAAAGACTAGCGGGAGTTACGAGCAGTACTTC.

The DNA for the CDR3 is TGTGCCAGCAGCGAGAGCCGGAGCTCCTACAATGAGCAGTTCTTC. Its translation: CASSESRSSYNEQFF. V and J are TRBV7-9 and TRBJ2-1; D gene unclear. Germline CDR1 and CDR2: SEHNR and FQNEAQ (reference sequence). This CDR3 has 15 residues. Trimming shortened V by 5 bases and J by 0 bases, and 11 bases separated the two germline ends. Supplemented by reference TRBV7-9 and TRBJ2-1, the full variable domain reads DTGVSQNPRHKITKRGQNVTFRCDPISEHNRLYWYRQTLGQGPEFLTYFQNEAQLEKSRLLSDRFSAERPKGSFSTLEIQRTEQGDSAMYLCASSESRSSYNEQFFGPGTRLTVL.

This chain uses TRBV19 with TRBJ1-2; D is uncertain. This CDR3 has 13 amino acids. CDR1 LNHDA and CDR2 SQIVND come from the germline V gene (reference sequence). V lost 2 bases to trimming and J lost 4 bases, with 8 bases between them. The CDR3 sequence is CASSIHSLYGYTF. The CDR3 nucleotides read TGTGCCAGTAGTATACACAGCCTCTATGGCTACACCTTC. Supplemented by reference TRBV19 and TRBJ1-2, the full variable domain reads DGGITQSPKYLFRKEGQNVTLSCEQNLNHDAMYWYRQDPGQGLRLIYYSQIVNDFQKGDIAEGYSVSREKKESFPLTVTSAQKNPTAFYLCASSIHSLYGYTFGSGTRLTVV.

CDR3 nucleotide sequence: TGCGCCAGCAAACAGGACGGGTACGAGCAGTACTTC. The encoded protein is CASKQDGYEQYF. This chain connects TRBV5-1 to TRBJ2-7; possibly TRBD1 for D (5 bases). Trimming took off 6 bases at V and 4 bases at J, with 11 bases between the two ends. Germline V CDR1 and CDR2: SGHRS, YFSETQ. The CDR3 spans 12 residues.

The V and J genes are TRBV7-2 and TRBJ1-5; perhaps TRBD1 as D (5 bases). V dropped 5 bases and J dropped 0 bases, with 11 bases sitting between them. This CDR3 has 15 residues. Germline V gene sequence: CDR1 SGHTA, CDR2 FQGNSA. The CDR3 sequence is CASSPRGPSNQPQHF. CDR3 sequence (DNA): TGTGCCAGCAGCCCCCGGGGACCTAGCAATCAGCCCCAGCATTTT.

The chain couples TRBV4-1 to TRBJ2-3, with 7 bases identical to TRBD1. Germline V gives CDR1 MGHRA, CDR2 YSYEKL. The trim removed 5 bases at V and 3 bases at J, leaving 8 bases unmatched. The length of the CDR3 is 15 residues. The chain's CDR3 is CASSTTGTATDTQYF. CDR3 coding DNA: TGCGCCAGCAGCACTACCGGGACAGCAACAGATACGCAGTATTTT.

CDR3 loop: CASTLAGGTDTQYF. As DNA, the CDR3 is TGTGCCAGCACACTAGCGGGAGGCACAGATACGCAGTATTTT. This chain joins TRBV13 and TRBJ2-3; 11 nucleotides align to TRBD2. Germline values: CDR1 PRHDT, CDR2 FYEKMQ (reference sequence). The CDR3 totals 14 residues. V lost 7 bases, J lost 1 base, and 1 base stayed unmatched. Full variable domain (outside the CDR3, taken from reference TRBV13 and TRBJ2-3): AAGVIQSPRHLIKEKRETATLKCYPIPRHDTVYWYQQGPGQDPQFLISFYEKMQSDKGSIPDRFSAQQFSDYHSELNMSSLELGDSALYFCASTLAGGTDTQYFGPGTRLTVL.

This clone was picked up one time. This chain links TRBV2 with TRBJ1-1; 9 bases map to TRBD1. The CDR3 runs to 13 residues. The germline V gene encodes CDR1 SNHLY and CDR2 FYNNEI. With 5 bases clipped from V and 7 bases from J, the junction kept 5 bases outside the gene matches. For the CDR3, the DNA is TGTGCCAGCAGTTGGACAGGGGCCATTGAAGCTTTCTTT. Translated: CASSWTGAIEAFF.

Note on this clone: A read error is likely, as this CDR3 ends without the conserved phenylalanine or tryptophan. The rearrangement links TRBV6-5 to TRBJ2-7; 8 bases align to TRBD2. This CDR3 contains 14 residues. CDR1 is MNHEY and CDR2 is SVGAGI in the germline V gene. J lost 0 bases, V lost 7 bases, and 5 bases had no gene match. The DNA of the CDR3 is TGTGCCAGCAAAGGGAGCGGGGGCTCCTACGAGCAGTACTCC. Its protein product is CASKGSGGSYEQYS.

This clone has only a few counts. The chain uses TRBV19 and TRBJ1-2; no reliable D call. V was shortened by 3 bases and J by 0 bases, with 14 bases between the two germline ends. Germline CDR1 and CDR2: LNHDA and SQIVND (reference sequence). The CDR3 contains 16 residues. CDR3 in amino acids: CASSIGWSGSNYGYTF. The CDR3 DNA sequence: TGTGCCAGTAGTATCGGGTGGTCAGGCTCTAACTATGGCTACACCTTC.

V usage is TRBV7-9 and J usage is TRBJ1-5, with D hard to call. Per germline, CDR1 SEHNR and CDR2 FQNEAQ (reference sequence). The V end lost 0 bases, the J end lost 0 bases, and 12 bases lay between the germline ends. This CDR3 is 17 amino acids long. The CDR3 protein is CASSLADTDYSNQPQHF. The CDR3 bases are TGTGCCAGCAGCTTAGCCGATACAGACTATAGCAATCAGCCCCAGCATTTT.

The CDR3 reads CASSLNAGRLETQYF. In DNA, the CDR3 is TGTGCCAGCAGCCTCAACGCGGGGAGGCTTGAGACCCAGTACTTC. The chain couples TRBV11-2 to TRBJ2-5; D is perhaps TRBD2 (6 bases). V shed 5 bases and J shed 5 bases, with 18 bases lying between them. The germline V gene encodes CDR1 SGHAT and CDR2 FQNNGV. This CDR3 has 15 amino acids.

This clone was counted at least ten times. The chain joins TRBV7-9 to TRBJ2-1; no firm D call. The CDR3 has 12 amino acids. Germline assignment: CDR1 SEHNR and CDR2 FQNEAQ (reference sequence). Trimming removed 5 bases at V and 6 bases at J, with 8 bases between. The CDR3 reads CASSPWSNEQFF. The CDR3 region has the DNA TGTGCCAGCAGCCCATGGTCCAATGAGCAGTTCTTC.

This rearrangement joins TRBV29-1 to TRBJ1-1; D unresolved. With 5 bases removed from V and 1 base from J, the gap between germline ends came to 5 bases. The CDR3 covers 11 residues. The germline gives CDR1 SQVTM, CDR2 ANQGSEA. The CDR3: CSVRRNTEAFF. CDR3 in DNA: TGCAGCGTTAGGAGGAACACTGAAGCTTTCTTT. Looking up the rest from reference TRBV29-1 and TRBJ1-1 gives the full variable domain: SAVISQKPSRDICQRGTSLTIQCQVDSQVTMMFWYRQQPGQSLTLIATANQGSEATYESGFVIDKFPISRPNLTFSTLTVSNMSPEDSSIYLCSVRRNTEAFFGQGTRLTVV.

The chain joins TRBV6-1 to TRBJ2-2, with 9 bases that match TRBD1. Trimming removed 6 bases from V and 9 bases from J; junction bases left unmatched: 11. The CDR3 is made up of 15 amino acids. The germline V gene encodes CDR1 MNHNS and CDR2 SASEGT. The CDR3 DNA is TGTGCCAGCAGCGAGCCGGGACAGGGTTCGCGGGAGCTGTTTTTT. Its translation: CASSEPGQGSRELFF.

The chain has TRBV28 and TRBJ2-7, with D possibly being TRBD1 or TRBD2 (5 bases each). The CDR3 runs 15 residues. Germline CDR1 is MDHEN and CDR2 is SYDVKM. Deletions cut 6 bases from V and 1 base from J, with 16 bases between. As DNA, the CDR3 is TGTGCCAGCAGCGGACTCGGGACCGATTCCTACGAGCAGTACTTC. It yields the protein CASSGLGTDSYEQYF.

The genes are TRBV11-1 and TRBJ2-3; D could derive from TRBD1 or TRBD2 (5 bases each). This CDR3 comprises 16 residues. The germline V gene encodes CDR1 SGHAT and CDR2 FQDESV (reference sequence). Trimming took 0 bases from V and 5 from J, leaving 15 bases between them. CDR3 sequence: CASSLAGHVRGDTQYF. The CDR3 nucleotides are TGTGCCAGCAGCTTAGCCGGACACGTACGGGGAGATACGCAGTATTTT.

CDR3 residues: CASSPLMGSRNTEAFF. DNA for the CDR3: TGTGCCAGCAGTCCCCTGATGGGTAGCAGGAACACTGAAGCTTTCTTT. This chain connects TRBV28 to TRBJ1-1; D is ambiguous. The germline V gene encodes CDR1 MDHEN and CDR2 SYDVKM. The CDR3 has 16 amino acids. Trimming left V 5 bases short and J 1 base short, with 17 bases between.